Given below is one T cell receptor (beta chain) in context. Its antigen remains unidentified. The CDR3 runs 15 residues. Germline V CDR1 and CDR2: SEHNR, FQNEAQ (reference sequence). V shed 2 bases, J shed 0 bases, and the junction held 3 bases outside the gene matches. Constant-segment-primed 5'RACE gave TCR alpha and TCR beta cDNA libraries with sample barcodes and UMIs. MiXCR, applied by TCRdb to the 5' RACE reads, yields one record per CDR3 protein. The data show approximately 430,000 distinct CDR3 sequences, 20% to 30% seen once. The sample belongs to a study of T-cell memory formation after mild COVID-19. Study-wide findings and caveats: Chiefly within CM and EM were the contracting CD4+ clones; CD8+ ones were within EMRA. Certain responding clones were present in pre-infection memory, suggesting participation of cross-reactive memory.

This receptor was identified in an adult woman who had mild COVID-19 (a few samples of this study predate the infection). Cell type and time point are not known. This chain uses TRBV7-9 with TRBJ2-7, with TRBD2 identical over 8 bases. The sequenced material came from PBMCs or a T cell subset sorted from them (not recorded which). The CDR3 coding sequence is TGTGCCAGCAGCTTACTAGCGGGCCGCTCCTACGAGCAGTACTTC. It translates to CASSLLAGRSYEQYF.